This T cell receptor (beta chain) was retrieved from a study of OX40 agonist ivuxolimab in advanced cancers. Study in general: In this trial design, patients received ivuxolimab intravenously at 0.01 to 10 mg/kg every 2 weeks.

The method was immunoSEQ multiplex PCR; TCRdb's version includes in-frame clones alone and lacks a portion of them. In the table there are approximately 50,000 clones, over 80% of which are singletons. Germline V gives CDR1 SNHLY, CDR2 FYNNEI. This CDR3 is 14 amino acids long. After removal of 7 bases from V and 9 bases from J, the junction contained 12 bases not matched to a gene. This TCR derives from an adult with an advanced solid tumor such as melanoma, head and neck, liver or kidney cancer. Specimen: CD4+ or CD8+ T cells sorted from blood, collected in a trial of the OX40 agonist ivuxolimab. The rearrangement links TRBV2 to TRBJ2-1; 7 bases are shared with TRBD1. CDR3 in DNA: TGTGCCAGCACCGGCCAGGGGGAAGGGGGTGAGCAGTTCTTC. Translation gives CASTGQGEGGEQFF.